These T cell receptor beta chains were read from a single sample in a study of T cells in Graves' hyperthyroidism and ophthalmopathy. TCRdb recomputed calls from the multiplex PCR reads with MiXCR, one row per CDR3 protein. The data hold 300,000 or so distinct CDR3 sequences, with 21% observed a single time. The sequencing input was blood. These receptors were taken from a woman in her fifties or sixties with Graves' hyperthyroidism. Each CDR3 is given with its conserved first and last residue. A D gene is named only where the DNA matches it firmly. Only part of the rows carry a size: once, few, many, or a class if the clone is expanded.

>TRBJ1-3|TRBD1|many|TRBV30
CAWRRTGASSGNTIYF
TGTGCCTGGAGACGGACAGGGGCCAGCTCTGGAAACACCATATATTTT
>TRBJ2-6|.|many|TRBV2
CASTPQGVGANVLTF
TGTGCCAGCACTCCGCAAGGGGTTGGGGCCAACGTCCTGACTTTC
>TRBJ2-3|.|many|TRBV7-9
CASCGQDTQYF
TGTGCCAGCTGCGGGCAAGATACGCAGTATTTT
>TRBJ2-5|TRBD1|many|TRBV28
CASSLSGQGTEETQYF
TGTGCCAGCAGTTTATCGGGACAGGGGACAGAGGAGACCCAGTACTTC
>TRBJ1-2|.|.|TRBV7-9
CASSLRNGDGYTF
TGTGCCAGCAGCTTAAGGAATGGTGATGGCTACACCTTC
>TRBJ2-2|.|many|TRBV9
CASSVSGANTGELFF
TGTGCCAGCAGCGTATCTGGCGCGAACACCGGGGAGCTGTTTTTT
>TRBJ1-1|.|.|TRBV10-3
CAIAAGVTNTEAFF
TGTGCCATCGCCGCAGGGGTGACGAACACTGAAGCTTTCTTT
>TRBJ1-1|TRBD1|many|TRBV30
CAWGRDRNTEAFF
TGTGCCTGGGGGCGGGACAGGAACACTGAAGCTTTCTTT
>TRBJ1-4|.|few|TRBV15
CATSRGVDEKLFF
TGTGCCACCAGCAGAGGAGTTGACGAAAAACTGTTTTTT
>TRBJ1-5|.|.|TRBV20-1
CSAPVGPNSNQPQHF
TGCAGTGCTCCCGTCGGTCCGAATAGCAATCAGCCCCAGCATTTT
>TRBJ1-1|.|many|TRBV28
CASSSGPKGTEAFF
TGTGCCAGCAGTTCCGGCCCAAAGGGGACTGAAGCTTTCTTT
>TRBJ2-1|.|.|TRBV7-2
CASSIKGLISYNEQFF
TGTGCCAGCAGTATAAAAGGGCTGATAAGCTACAATGAGCAGTTCTTC
>TRBJ2-2|TRBD1|.|TRBV29-1
CSAEDRGLMELFF
TGCAGCGCTGAGGACAGGGGGCTTATGGAGCTGTTTTTT
>TRBJ2-5|.|few|TRBV3-1
CASSQNVPQALQETRYF
TGTGCCAGCAGCCAAAATGTCCCACAGGCCCTCCAAGAGACCCGGTACTTC
>TRBJ2-7|TRBD1|many|TRBV20-1
CSALDWGQGYEQYF
TGCAGTGCCTTAGACTGGGGACAGGGCTACGAGCAGTACTTC
>TRBJ2-3|.|many|TRBV29-1
CSAETGADTQYF
TGCAGCGCCGAGACGGGGGCGGATACGCAGTATTTT
>TRBJ2-1|.|many|TRBV7-3
CASSSDAYNEQFF
TGTGCCAGCAGCTCGGACGCCTACAATGAGCAGTTCTTC
>TRBJ1-2|TRBD1|few|TRBV9
CASSRTGGLTQNYGYTF
TGTGCCAGCAGCCGAACAGGGGGACTAACACAGAACTATGGCTACACCTTC
>TRBJ2-4|.|many|TRBV28
CASHDTGKNIQYF
TGTGCCAGCCACGATACGGGCAAAAACATTCAGTACTTC
>TRBJ2-5|.|many|TRBV20-1
CSASGLQGTQYF
TGCAGTGCTAGCGGGCTTCAGGGGACCCAGTACTTC
>TRBJ1-5|.|.|TRBV28
CASSPTSGGDGNQPQHF
TGTGCCAGCAGTCCAACCTCGGGGGGAGACGGCAATCAGCCCCAGCATTTT
>TRBJ1-5|.|many|TRBV20-1
CSATSLGSNQPQHF
TGCAGTGCGACCTCCTTAGGTTCCAATCAGCCCCAGCATTTT
>TRBJ1-4|.|.|TRBV6-1
CASILLGKLFF
TGTGCCAGCATCTTGCTCGGAAAACTGTTTTTT
>TRBJ2-3|.|many|TRBV3-1
CASSQDQGPLTDTQYF
TGTGCCAGCAGCCAAGATCAGGGCCCGCTCACAGATACGCAGTATTTT
>TRBJ1-1|.|many|TRBV11-2
CASSLALLSTEAFF
TGTGCCAGCAGCTTAGCGCTTCTGAGCACTGAAGCTTTCTTT
>TRBJ2-5|TRBD2|many|TRBV20-1
CSADQVAGKETQYF
TGCAGTGCTGATCAAGTAGCGGGAAAAGAGACCCAGTACTTC
>TRBJ1-2|TRBD1|few|TRBV29-1
CSVEGTGVNYGYTF
TGCAGCGTTGAGGGGACAGGTGTTAACTATGGCTACACCTTC
>TRBJ2-7|TRBD1|many|TRBV6-1
CASSGDRGPYEQYF
TGTGCCAGCAGTGGGGACAGGGGACCCTACGAGCAGTACTTC
>TRBJ1-2|.|many|TRBV28
CASTSAEGFNYGYTF
TGTGCCAGCACCTCGGCCGAGGGCTTTAACTATGGCTACACCTTC
>TRBJ2-7|TRBD1|many|TRBV7-9
CASSGQGYEQYF
TGTGCCAGCAGCGGACAGGGTTACGAGCAGTACTTC
>TRBJ2-3|TRBD2|.|TRBV12-3/TRBV12-4
CASSHGLAGGFFTDTQYF
TGTGCCAGCAGCCATGGACTAGCGGGGGGCTTTTTCACAGATACGCAGTATTTT
>TRBJ1-4|.|few|TRBV3-1
CASSQRSREKLFF
TGTGCCAGCAGCCAACGGTCTCGAGAAAAACTGTTTTTT
>TRBJ2-7|.|.|TRBV2
CATGRAGYEQYF
TGTGCCACCGGACGCGCGGGCTACGAGCAGTACTTC
>TRBJ2-7|TRBD1|many|TRBV29-1
CSVGTDSYEQYF
TGCAGCGTCGGGACAGACTCCTACGAGCAGTACTTC
>TRBJ2-1|TRBD1|.|TRBV28
CASSLSGTGGGEQFF
TGTGCCAGCAGTTTATCCGGGACAGGGGGAGGTGAGCAGTTCTTC
>TRBJ2-3|TRBD1|few|TRBV25-1
CASSAGTVFPSTDTQYF
TGTGCCAGCAGTGCCGGGACAGTTTTTCCTAGCACAGATACGCAGTATTTT
>TRBJ1-3|.|few|TRBV6-1
CASSPQGIGNTIYF
TGTGCCAGCAGCCCCCAAGGTATTGGAAACACCATATATTTT
>TRBJ1-2|TRBD1|many|TRBV28
CASSSRTGDGYTF
TGTGCCAGCAGTTCTAGGACAGGGGATGGCTACACCTTC
>TRBJ2-3|.|.|TRBV6-1
CASSLPPTSSSTDTQYF
TGTGCCAGCAGTCTTCCACCCACATCTTCTAGCACAGATACGCAGTATTTT
>TRBJ2-1|.|many|TRBV3-1
CASSQDVIANEQFF
TGTGCCAGCAGCCAAGATGTAATAGCCAATGAGCAGTTCTTC
>TRBJ1-5|.|many|TRBV12-3/TRBV12-4
CASTTTGAYQPQHF
TGTGCCAGCACTACAACGGGGGCCTATCAGCCCCAGCATTTT
>TRBJ2-1|TRBD2|few|TRBV6-2/TRBV6-3
CASSSGLGLNNEQFF
TGTGCCAGCAGCTCGGGACTAGGACTTAACAATGAGCAGTTCTTC
>TRBJ1-1|.|many|TRBV3-1
CASSQDTLNTEAFF
TGTGCCAGCAGCCAAGACACTCTGAACACTGAAGCTTTCTTT
>TRBJ1-2|.|.|TRBV12-3/TRBV12-4
CASSFGRSYGYTF
TGTGCCAGCAGCTTTGGCCGTTCCTATGGCTACACCTTC